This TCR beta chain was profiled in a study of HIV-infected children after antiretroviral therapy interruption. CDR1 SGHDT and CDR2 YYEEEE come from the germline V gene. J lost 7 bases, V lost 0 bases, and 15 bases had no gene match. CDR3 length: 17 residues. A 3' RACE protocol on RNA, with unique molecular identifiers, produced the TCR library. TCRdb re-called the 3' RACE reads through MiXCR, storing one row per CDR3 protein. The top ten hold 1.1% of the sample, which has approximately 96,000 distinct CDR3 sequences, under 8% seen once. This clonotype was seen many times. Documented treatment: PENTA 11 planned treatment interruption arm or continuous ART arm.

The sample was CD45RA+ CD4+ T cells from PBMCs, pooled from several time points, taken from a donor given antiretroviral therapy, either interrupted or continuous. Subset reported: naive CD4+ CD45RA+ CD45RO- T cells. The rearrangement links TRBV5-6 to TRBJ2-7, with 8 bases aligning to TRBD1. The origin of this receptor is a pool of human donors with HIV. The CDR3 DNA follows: TGTGCCAGCAGCTTGGAGGGAGCTTGGACAGGGTCGTGGGAGCAGTACTTC. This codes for CASSLEGAWTGSWEQYF.